A single sample is the source of the 8 T cell receptor beta chains below, sequenced in a study of T cell repertoires in cytomegalovirus infection. TCRdb called the reads again in MiXCR, with one record for every CDR3 protein. The data show roughly 250,000 distinct CDR3 sequences, roughly 22% seen once. Sequencing used CD8+ T cells from PBMCs. These receptors came from a human donor in good health (CMV status not recorded). Some clones in this sample may be carry-over from other donors' samples.

For the CDR3, the DNA is TGTGCCAGCAGTGCCCTAGTACTTCATTCTGAGCAGTTCTTC. As protein: CASSALVLHSEQFF. The rearrangement uses TRBV6-4 and TRBJ2-1; D gene unclear. The CDR3 totals 14 residues. CDR1 and CDR2 from the germline V gene are MRHNA and SNTAGT. The ends were cut back, 4 bases at V and 9 bases at J, with 16 bases in the middle.

This clonotype has more than one count but fewer than ten. The J gene is TRBJ1-2, the V gene TRBV13; 7 bases agree with TRBD1. Germline V lookup: CDR1 PRHDT, CDR2 FYEKMQ (reference sequence). The CDR3 runs to 16 residues. J was trimmed by 5 bases and V by 4 bases; bases with no gene match: 13. CDR3 protein: CASSSGPPGQPYGYTF. The CDR3 DNA follows: TGTGCCAGCAGCTCGGGCCCACCGGGACAGCCTTATGGCTACACCTTC.

The chain employs TRBV7-2 and TRBJ1-1; TRBD1 matches at 7 bases. There are 18 residues in the CDR3. Trimming took 0 bases from V and 0 from J; bases not matched to a gene: 10. In germline, CDR1 is SGHTA, CDR2 FQGNSA. The CDR3 DNA is TGTGCCAGCAGCTTAGCGTCAGGGGGGGCTCGGATGAACACTGAAGCTTTCTTT. As protein: CASSLASGGARMNTEAFF.

This clonotype has ten or more counts. The genes are TRBV7-9 and TRBJ2-7; possible D gene TRBD2, 5 bases. This CDR3 region has 12 residues. Germline CDR1 is SEHNR and CDR2 is FQNEAQ (reference sequence). The germline V and J ends were trimmed by 5 bases and 6 bases, with 11 bases remaining between them. The CDR3 DNA reads as TGTGCCAGCAGCCCCGCGGGTCGCGAGCAGTACTTC. Translating it yields CASSPAGREQYF.

This clonotype came up a few times. This chain connects TRBV19 to TRBJ2-3; 8 bases map to TRBD2. This CDR3 is 14 amino acids long. CDR1 is LNHDA, CDR2 SQIVND, per germline (reference sequence). The V gene end was trimmed by 7 bases and the J gene end by 4 bases; junction bases not matched to a gene: 7. In nucleotides, the CDR3 is TGTGCCAGTAATCAGGCGGGGGGCCCAGATACGCAGTATTTT. Translation: CASNQAGGPDTQYF.

This CDR3 reads CASSIQGGEELFF. Here the CDR3 DNA reads TGTGCCAGCAGCATACAGGGGGGAGAAGAGCTGTTTTTT. The chain has TRBV5-6 and TRBJ2-2, with 8 bases lining up with TRBD1. The CDR3 loop spans 13 amino acids. The V gene's germline CDR1 is SGHDT and CDR2 YYEEEE. V dropped 4 bases and J dropped 11; count of bases not matched to a gene: 7.

This clonotype appeared many times. The V gene is TRBV11-2, the J gene TRBJ2-3; 8 bases are a match to TRBD1. J lost 2 bases, V lost 3 bases, and 10 bases had no gene match. The CDR3 runs to 17 residues. The germline V gene has CDR1 SGHAT and CDR2 FQNNGV. CDR3 in amino acids: CASSLGPVDRVTDTQYF. Written as DNA, the CDR3 is TGTGCCAGCAGCTTGGGTCCGGTGGACAGGGTCACAGATACGCAGTATTTT.

This sequence joins TRBV7-9 and TRBJ1-2; TRBD1 matches at 8 bases. This CDR3 comprises 13 residues. V lost 7 bases and J lost 8; bases outside the gene matches: 9. Germline V gives CDR1 SEHNR, CDR2 FQNEAQ (reference sequence). CDR3 protein: CASTGGSQYGYTF. CDR3 coding DNA: TGTGCCAGCACAGGGGGCTCTCAGTACGGCTACACCTTC.